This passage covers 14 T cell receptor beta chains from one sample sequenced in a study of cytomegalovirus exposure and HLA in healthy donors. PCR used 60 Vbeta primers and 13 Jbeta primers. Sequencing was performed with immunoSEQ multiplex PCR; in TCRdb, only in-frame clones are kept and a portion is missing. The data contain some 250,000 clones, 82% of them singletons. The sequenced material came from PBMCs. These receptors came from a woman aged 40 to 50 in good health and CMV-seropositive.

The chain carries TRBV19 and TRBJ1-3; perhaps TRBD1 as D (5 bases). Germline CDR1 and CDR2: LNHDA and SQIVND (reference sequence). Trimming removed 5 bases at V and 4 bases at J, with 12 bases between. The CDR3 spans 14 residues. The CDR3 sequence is CASSEAGLGNTIYF. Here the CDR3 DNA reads TGTGCCAGTAGTGAGGCAGGGCTGGGAAACACCATATATTTT.

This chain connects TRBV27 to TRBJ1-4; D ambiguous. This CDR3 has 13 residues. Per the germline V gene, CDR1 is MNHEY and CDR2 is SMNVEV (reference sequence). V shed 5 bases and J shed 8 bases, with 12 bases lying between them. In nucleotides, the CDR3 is TGTGCCAGCAGTGAGGAGGGCGGAGAAAAACTGTTTTTT. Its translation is CASSEEGGEKLFF.

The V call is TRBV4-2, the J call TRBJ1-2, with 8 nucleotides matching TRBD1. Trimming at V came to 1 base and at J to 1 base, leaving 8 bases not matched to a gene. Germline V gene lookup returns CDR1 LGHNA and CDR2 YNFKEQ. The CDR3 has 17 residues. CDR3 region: CASSQVLSDRGNYGYTF. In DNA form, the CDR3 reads TGTGCCAGCAGCCAAGTGTTGAGCGACAGGGGTAACTATGGCTACACCTTC.

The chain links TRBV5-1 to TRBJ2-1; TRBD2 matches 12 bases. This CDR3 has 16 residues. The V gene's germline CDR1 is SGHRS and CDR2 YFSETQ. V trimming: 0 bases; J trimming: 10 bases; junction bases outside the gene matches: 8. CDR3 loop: CASSLGSGLAGREQFF. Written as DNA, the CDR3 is TGCGCCAGCAGCTTGGGGTCCGGACTAGCGGGGCGAGAGCAGTTCTTC. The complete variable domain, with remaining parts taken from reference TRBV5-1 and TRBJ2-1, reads KAGVTQTPRYLIKTRGQQVTLSCSPISGHRSVSWYQQTPGQGLQFLFEYFSETQRNKGNFPGRFSGRQFSNSRSEMNVSTLELGDSALYLCASSLGSGLAGREQFFGPGTRLTVL.

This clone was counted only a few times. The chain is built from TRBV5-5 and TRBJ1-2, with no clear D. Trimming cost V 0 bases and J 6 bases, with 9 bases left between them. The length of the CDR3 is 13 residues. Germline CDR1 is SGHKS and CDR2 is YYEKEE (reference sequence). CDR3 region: CASSLGGWDGYTF. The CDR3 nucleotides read TGTGCCAGCAGCTTGGGAGGGTGGGATGGCTACACCTTC.

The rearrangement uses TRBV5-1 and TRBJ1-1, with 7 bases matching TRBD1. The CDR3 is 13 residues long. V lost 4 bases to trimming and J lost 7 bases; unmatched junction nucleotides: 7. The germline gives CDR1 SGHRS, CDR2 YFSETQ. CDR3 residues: CASSPAGTVEAFF. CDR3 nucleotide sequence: TGCGCCAGCAGCCCGGCGGGGACAGTTGAAGCTTTCTTT.

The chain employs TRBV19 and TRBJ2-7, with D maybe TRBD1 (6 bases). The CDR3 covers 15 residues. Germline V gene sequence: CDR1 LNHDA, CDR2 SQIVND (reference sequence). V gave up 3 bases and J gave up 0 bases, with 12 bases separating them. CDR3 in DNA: TGTGCCAGTAGTATGTCAGCGGACAGCTCCTACGAGCAGTACTTC. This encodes CASSMSADSSYEQYF.

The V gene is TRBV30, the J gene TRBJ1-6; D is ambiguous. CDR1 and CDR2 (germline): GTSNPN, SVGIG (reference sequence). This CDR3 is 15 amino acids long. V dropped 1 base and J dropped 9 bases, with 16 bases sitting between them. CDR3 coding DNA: TGTGCCTGGAGTGAACGGCTCTCAGGAATTTCACCCCTCCACTTT. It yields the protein CAWSERLSGISPLHF.

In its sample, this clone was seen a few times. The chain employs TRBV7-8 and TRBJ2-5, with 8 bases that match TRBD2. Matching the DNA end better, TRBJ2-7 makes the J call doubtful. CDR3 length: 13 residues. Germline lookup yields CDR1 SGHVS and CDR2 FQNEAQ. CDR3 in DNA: TGTGCCAGCAGCTCCTGGACTAGCACCGAGCAGTACTTC. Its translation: CASSSWTSTEQYF.

The CDR3 reads CASSPPTGEQYF. Here the CDR3 DNA reads TGTGCCAGCTCACCACCGACAGGCGAGCAGTACTTC. The chain is built from TRBV18 and TRBJ2-7; tentatively, D is TRBD1 (6 bases). This CDR3 has 12 residues. Per the germline V gene, CDR1 is KGHSH and CDR2 is LQKENI. With 0 bases removed from V and 6 bases from J, the gap between germline ends came to 6 bases. The complete variable domain, with remaining parts taken from reference TRBV18 and TRBJ2-7, reads NAGVMQNPRHLVRRRGQEARLRCSPMKGHSHVYWYRQLPEEGLKFMVYLQKENIIDESGMPKERFSAEFPKEGPSILRIQQVVRGDSAAYFCASSPPTGEQYFGPGTRLTVT.

This CDR3 reads CASSPGIKDTEAFF. In nucleotides, the CDR3 is TGTGCCAGCAGCCCGGGGATTAAGGACACTGAAGCTTTCTTT. The chain employs TRBV5-4 and TRBJ1-1; no firm D call. The V end lost 4 bases, the J end lost 3 bases, and 13 bases lay between the germline ends. The CDR3 totals 14 residues. Germline CDR1 reads SGHNT; CDR2 reads YYREEE (reference sequence).

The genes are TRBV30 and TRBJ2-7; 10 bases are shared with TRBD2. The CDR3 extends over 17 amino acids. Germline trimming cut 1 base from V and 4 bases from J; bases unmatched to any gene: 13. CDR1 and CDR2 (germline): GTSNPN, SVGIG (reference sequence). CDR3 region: CAWSGLAGANRPYEQYF. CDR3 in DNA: TGTGCCTGGAGTGGGCTAGCGGGGGCTAATCGTCCTTACGAGCAGTACTTC.

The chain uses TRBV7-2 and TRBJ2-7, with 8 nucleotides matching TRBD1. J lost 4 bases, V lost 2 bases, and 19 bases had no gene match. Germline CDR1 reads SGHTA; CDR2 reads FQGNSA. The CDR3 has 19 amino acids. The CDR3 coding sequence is TGTGCCAGCAGCTTATTTCTAGGACAGGGTGTTTTTATTTCTTACGAGCAGTACTTC. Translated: CASSLFLGQGVFISYEQYF.

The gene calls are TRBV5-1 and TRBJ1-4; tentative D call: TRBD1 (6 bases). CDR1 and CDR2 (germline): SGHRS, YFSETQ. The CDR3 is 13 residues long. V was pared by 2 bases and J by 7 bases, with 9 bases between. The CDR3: CASSFLQGEKLFF. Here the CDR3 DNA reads TGCGCCAGCAGCTTTTTACAGGGTGAAAAACTGTTTTTT.